Listed here is a single TCR beta chain. Its antigen is unknown. Germline CDR1 MDHEN, CDR2 SYDVKM. The CDR3 is 16 residues long. Losses at the gene ends were 6 bases for V and 8 bases for J; bases not matched to a gene: 14. Both 60 Vbeta primers and 13 Jbeta primers went into the PCR. Sequenced by immunoSEQ multiplex PCR; TCRdb stores in-frame clones only, minus some. This sample has 60,000 to 80,000 clones, with less than 85% found just once. These data come from a study of cytomegalovirus exposure and HLA in healthy donors. Findings of the study overall: Several of the most significant clusters appeared linked to common viral pathogens, based on a later analysis.

Input material: PBMCs. The rearrangement uses TRBV28 and TRBJ2-1; 9 bases line up with TRBD2. The TCR originated in a woman in her thirties in good health and CMV-seronegative. CDR3 loop: CASSNAGLAGAYEQFF. The CDR3 bases are TGTGCCAGCAGCAATGCGGGACTAGCAGGGGCCTATGAGCAGTTCTTC.